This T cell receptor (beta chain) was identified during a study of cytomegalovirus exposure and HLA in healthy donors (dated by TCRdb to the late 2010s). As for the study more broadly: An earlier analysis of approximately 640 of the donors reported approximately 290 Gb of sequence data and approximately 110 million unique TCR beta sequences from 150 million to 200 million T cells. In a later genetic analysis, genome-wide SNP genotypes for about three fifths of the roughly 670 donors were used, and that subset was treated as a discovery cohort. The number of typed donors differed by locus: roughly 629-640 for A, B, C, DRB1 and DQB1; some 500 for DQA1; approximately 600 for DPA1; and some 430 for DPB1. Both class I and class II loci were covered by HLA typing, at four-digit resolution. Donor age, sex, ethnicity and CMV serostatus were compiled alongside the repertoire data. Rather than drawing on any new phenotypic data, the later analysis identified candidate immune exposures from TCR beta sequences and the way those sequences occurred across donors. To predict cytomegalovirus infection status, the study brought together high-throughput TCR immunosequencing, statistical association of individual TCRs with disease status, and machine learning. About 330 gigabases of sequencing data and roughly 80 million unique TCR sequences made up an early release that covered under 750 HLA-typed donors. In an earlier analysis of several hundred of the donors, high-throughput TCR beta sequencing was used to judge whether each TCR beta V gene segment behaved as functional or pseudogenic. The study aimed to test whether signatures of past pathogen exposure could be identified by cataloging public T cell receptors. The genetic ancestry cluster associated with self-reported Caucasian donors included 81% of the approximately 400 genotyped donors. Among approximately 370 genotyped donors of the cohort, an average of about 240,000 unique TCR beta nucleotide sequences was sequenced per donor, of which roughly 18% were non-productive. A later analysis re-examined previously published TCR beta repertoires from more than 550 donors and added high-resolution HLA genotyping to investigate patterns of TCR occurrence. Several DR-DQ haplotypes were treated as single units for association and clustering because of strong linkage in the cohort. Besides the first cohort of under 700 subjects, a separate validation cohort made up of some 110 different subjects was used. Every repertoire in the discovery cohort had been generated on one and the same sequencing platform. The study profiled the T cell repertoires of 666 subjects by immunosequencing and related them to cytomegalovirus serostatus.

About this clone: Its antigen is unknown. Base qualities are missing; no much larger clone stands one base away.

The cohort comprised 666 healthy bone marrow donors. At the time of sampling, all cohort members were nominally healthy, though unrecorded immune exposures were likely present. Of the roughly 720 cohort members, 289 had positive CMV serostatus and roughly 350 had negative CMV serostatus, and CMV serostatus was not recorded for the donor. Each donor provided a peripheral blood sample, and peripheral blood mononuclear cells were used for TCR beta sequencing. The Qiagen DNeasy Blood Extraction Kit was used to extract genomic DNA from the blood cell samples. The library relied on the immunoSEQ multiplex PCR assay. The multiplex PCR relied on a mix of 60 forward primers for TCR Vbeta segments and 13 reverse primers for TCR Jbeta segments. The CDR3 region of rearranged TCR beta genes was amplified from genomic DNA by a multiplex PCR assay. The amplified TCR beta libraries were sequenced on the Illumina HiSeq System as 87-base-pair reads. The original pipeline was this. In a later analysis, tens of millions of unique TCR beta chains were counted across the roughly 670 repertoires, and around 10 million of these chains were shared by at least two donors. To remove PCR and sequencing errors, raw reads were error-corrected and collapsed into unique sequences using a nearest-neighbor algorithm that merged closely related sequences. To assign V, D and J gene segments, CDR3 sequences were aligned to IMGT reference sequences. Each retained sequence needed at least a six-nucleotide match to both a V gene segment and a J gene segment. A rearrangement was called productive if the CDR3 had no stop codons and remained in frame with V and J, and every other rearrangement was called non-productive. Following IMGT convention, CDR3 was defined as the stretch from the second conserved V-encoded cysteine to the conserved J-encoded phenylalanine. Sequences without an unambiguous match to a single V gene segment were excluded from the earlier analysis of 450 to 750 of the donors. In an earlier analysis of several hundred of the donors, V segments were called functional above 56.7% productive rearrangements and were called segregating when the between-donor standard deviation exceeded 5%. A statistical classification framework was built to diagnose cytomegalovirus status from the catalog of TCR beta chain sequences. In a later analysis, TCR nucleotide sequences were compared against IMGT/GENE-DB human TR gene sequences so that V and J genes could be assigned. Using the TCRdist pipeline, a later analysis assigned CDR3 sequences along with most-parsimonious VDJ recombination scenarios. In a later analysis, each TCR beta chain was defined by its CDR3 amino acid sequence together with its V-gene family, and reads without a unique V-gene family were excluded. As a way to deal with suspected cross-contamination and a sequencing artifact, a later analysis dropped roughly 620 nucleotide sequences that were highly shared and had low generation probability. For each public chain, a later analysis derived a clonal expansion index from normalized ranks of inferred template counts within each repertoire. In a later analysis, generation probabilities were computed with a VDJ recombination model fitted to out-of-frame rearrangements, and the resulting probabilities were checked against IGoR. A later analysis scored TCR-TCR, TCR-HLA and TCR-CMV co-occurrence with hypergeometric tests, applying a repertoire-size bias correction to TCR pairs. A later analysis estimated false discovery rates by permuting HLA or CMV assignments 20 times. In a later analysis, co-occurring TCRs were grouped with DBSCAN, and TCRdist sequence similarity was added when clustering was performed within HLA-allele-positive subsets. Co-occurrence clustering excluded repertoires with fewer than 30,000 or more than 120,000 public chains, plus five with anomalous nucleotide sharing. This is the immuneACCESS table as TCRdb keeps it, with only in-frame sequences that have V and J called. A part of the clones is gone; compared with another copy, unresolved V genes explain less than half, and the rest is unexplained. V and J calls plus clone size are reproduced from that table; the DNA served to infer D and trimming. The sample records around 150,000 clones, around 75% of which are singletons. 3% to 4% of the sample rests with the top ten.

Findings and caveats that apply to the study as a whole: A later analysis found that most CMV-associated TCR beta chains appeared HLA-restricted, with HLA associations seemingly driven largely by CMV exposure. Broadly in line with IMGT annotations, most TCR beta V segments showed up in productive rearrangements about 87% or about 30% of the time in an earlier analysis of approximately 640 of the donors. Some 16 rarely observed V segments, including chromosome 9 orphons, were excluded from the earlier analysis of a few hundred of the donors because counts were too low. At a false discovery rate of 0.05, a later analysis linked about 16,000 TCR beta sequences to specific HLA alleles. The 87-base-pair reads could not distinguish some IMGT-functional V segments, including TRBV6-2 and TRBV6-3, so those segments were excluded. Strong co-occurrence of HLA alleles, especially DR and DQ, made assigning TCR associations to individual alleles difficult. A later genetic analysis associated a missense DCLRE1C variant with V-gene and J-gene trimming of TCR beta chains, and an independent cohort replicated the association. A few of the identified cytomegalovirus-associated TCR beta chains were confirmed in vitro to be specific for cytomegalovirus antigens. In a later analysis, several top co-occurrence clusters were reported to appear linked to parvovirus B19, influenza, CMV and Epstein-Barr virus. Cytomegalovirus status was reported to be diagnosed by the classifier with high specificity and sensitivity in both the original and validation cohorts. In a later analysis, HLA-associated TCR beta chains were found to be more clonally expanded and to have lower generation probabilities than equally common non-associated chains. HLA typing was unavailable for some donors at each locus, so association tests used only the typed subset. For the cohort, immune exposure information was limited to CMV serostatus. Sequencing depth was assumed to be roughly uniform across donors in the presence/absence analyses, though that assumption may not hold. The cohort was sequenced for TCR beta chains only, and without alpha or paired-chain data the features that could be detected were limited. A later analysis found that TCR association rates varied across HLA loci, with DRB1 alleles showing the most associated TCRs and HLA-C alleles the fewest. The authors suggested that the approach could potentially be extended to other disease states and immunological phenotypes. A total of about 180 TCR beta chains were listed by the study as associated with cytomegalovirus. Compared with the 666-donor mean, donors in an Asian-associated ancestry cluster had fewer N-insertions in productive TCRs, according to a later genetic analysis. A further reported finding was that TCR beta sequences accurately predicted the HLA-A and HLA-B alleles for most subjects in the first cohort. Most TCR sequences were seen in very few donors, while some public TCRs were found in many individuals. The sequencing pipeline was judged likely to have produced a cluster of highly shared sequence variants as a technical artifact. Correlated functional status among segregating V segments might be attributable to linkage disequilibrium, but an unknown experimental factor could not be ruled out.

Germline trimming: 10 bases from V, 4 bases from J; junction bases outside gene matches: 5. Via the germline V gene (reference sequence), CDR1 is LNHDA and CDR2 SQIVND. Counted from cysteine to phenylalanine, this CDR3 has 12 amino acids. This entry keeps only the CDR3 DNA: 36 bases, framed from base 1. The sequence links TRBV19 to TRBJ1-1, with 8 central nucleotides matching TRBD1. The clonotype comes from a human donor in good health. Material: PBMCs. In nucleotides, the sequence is TGTGCCACTGGACAGGGAGTCACTGAAGCTTTCTTT. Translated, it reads CATGQGVTEAFF.